This T cell receptor (beta chain) stems from a study of identical twins. Each cDNA held unique molecular identifiers, and template switching gave it a universal primer site. Via MiXCR, TCRdb re-called the 5' RACE reads, giving one row per CDR3 protein. The table lists 510,000 or so distinct CDR3 sequences, around 15% of them singletons. CDR3 size: 14 residues. Trimming took 7 bases from V and 6 from J; bases not matched to a gene: 12. CDR1 is LNHDA and CDR2 is SQIVND in the germline V gene (reference sequence). On this clonotype: What it binds is unknown.

Each donor was a healthy Caucasian. Points from the study as a whole: Analyses of zero insertions could, in part, be confounded by invariant MAIT and iNKT cells. The abundant beta clonotypes from cord blood had fewer insertions, and memory repertoires had none of this.

This sample was also put to use in a study of yellow fever vaccine responses in identical twins.

Sequenced material: CD4+ T cells sorted from blood. This rearrangement joins TRBV19 to TRBJ2-7; 7 nucleotides line up with TRBD1. The sequence was obtained from a woman aged 18 to 35 in good health. This CDR3 is CASTPGQPSPEQYF. The CDR3 DNA sequence: TGTGCCAGTACCCCGGGACAGCCATCGCCCGAGCAGTACTTC.